These T cell receptor beta chains were read from a single sample in a study of T cell changes during pregnancy in multiple sclerosis. Repertoires were generated with immunoSEQ multiplex PCR, while TCRdb's copy carries only in-frame clones and drops some. The data contain about 74,000 clones, roughly 92% of them singletons. This specimen consisted of peripheral blood, obtained after pregnancy. These TCRs come from a female donor in good health, enrolled as a control in a pregnancy study. The CDR3 runs from the conserved cysteine through the conserved F or W. The D gene is left open where the match is weak. Clone size is not always given. Where it is, it says once, few, many or a class for expanded clones.

TRBV5-1	TRBJ1-1	.	.	CASSLTTGLNTEAFF	TGCGCCAGCAGCTTGACCACAGGGCTGAACACTGAAGCTTTCTTT
TRBV4-1	TRBJ2-2	.	.	CASSPTRGTGELFF	TGCGCCAGCAGCCCGACCCGGGGCACCGGGGAGCTGTTTTTT
TRBV28	TRBJ2-3	.	TRBD2	CASSGVRLAGGRTDTQYF	TGTGCCAGCAGTGGGGTGAGGCTAGCGGGAGGAAGGACAGATACGCAGTATTTT
TRBV2	TRBJ1-3	.	.	CASSEKFERFF	TGTGCCAGCAGTGAAAAGTTCGAGAGGTTTTTT
TRBV29-1	TRBJ2-2	.	TRBD2	CSVVDTGGPNTGELFF	TGCAGCGTTGTGGATACGGGAGGGCCCAACACCGGGGAGCTGTTTTTT
TRBV7-6	TRBJ1-4	.	TRBD1	CASSPSSGQGYEKLFF	TGTGCCAGCAGCCCCTCGTCGGGACAGGGTTATGAAAAACTGTTTTTT
TRBV5-6	TRBJ2-3	.	TRBD2	CASSSGLAGGDTQYF	TGTGCCAGCAGCTCTGGACTAGCGGGAGGGGATACGCAGTATTTT
TRBV6-4	TRBJ2-3	once	.	CASSDSPGGTDTQYF	TGTGCCAGCAGTGACTCCCCCGGGGGCACAGATACGCAGTATTTT
TRBV9	TRBJ2-6	.	TRBD1	CASSVTVRGRAGANVLTF	TGTGCCAGCAGCGTAACGGTCAGGGGGCGCGCTGGGGCCAACGTCCTGACTTTC
TRBV5-3	TRBJ1-5	.	.	CARSARTNQPQHF	TGTGCCAGAAGCGCCAGGACTAATCAGCCCCAGCATTTT
TRBV11-2	TRBJ1-3	.	.	CASSLNSPVVDTIYF	TGTGCCAGCAGCTTAAATTCCCCTGTTGTAGACACCATATATTTT
TRBV5-1	TRBJ1-4	.	TRBD1	CASTPTPGQGEEKLFF	TGCGCCAGCACCCCAACTCCGGGACAGGGAGAAGAAAAACTGTTTTTT